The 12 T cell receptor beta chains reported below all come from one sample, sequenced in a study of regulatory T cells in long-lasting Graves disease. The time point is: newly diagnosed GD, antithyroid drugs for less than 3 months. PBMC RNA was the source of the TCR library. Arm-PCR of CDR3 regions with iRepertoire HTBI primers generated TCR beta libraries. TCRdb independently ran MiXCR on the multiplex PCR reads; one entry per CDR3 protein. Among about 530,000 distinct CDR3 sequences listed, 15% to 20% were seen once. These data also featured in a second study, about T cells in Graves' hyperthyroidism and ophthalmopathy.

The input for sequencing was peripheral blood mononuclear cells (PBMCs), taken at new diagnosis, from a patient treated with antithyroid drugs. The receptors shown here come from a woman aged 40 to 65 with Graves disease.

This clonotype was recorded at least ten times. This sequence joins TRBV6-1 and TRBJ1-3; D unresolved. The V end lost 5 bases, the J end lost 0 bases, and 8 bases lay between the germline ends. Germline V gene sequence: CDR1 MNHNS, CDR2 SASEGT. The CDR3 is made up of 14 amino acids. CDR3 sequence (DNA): TGTGCCAGCAGTATAGGGAGCTCTGGAAACACCATATATTTT. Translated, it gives CASSIGSSGNTIYF.

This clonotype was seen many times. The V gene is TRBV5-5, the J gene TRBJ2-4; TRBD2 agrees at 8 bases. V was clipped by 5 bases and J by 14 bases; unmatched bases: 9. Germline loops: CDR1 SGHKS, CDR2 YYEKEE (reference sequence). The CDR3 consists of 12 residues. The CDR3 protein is CASSYPGLGEYF. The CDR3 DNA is TGTGCCAGCAGTTATCCGGGACTAGGGGAGTACTTC.

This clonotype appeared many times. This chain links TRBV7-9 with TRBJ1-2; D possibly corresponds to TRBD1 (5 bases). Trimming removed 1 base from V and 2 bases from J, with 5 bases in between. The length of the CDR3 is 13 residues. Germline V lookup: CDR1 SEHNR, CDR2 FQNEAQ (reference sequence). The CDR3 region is CASSLGGNYGYTF. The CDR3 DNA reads TGTGCCAGCAGCTTAGGGGGGAACTATGGCTACACCTTC.

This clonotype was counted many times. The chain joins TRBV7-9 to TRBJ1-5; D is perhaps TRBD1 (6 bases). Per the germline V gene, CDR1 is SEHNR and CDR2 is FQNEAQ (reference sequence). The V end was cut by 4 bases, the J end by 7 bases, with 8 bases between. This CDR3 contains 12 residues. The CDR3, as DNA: TGTGCCAGCAGCTCGAGGGGGCAGCCCCAGCATTTT. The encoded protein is CASSSRGQPQHF.

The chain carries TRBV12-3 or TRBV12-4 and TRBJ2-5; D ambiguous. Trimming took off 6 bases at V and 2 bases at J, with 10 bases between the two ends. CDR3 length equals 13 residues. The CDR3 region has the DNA TGTGCCAGCAGGGGGTTGGGACAAGAGACCCAGTACTTC. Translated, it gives CASRGLGQETQYF.

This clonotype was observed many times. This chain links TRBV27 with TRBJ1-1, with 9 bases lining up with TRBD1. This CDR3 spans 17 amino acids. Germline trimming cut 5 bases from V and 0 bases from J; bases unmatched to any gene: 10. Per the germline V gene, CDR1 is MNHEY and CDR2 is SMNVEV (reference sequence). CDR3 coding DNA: TGTGCCAGCAGTCCCGACAGGGGGTGGAAGATGAACACTGAAGCTTTCTTT. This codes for CASSPDRGWKMNTEAFF.

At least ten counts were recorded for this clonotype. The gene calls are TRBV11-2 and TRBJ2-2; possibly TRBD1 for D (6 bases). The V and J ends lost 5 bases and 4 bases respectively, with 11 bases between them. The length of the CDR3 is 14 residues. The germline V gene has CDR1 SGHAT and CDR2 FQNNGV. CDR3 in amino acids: CASSEGQRTGELFF. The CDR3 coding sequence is TGTGCCAGCAGCGAGGGACAACGCACCGGGGAGCTGTTTTTT.

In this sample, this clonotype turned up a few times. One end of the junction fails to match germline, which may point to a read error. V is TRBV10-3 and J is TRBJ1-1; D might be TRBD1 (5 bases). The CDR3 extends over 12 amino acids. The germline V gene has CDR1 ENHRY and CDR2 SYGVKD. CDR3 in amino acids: CAISGDLSRGIF. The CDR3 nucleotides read TGTGCCATCAGTGGTGACCTCTCCCGGGGGATTTTT.

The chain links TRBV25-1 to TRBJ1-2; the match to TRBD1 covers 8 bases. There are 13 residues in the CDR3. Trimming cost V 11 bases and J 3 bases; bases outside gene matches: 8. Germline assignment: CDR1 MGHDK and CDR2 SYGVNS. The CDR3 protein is CACSQTGDYGYTF. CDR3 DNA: TGTGCCTGTTCCCAGACAGGGGACTATGGCTACACCTTC.

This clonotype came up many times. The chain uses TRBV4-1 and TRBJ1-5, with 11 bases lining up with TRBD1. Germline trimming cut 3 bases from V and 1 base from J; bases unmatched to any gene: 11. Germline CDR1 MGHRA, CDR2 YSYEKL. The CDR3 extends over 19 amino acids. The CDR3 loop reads CASSQRSGTGGVSNQPQHF. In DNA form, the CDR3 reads TGCGCCAGCAGCCAGCGATCCGGGACAGGGGGTGTAAGCAATCAGCCCCAGCATTTT.

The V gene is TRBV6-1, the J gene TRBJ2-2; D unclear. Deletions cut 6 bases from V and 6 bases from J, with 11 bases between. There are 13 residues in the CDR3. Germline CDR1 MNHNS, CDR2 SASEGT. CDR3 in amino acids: CASSPGPPGELFF. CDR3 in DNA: TGTGCCAGCAGCCCCGGCCCTCCCGGGGAGCTGTTTTTT.

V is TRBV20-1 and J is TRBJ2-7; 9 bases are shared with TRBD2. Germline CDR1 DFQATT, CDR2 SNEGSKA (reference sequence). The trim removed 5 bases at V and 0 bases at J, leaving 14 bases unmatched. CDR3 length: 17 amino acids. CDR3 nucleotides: TGCAGTGCTCGCGGGTTTAGCGGGGGCCCCTACTCCTACGAGCAGTACTTC. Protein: CSARGFSGGPYSYEQYF.